Listed below are T cell receptor beta chains from one sample, sequenced in a study of T cells in Graves' hyperthyroidism and ophthalmopathy. TCRdb re-called the multiplex PCR reads through MiXCR, storing one row per CDR3 protein. The data show about 400,000 distinct CDR3 sequences, with approximately 15% seen just once and 7.5% to 9% held by the top ten. The specimen sequenced was blood. These receptors originate from a woman under 30 with Graves' hyperthyroidism. CDR3s include the opening cysteine and the closing phenylalanine or tryptophan. D genes are given only for firm matches. Clone size is given for some rows only: seen once, a few or many times, or a class if the clone is expanded.

v_gene	j_gene	d_gene	abundance	CDR3aa	CDR3nt
TRBV5-1	TRBJ2-6	.	.	CASSPATGPGANVLTF	TGCGCCAGCAGCCCCGCGACAGGCCCTGGGGCCAACGTCCTGACTTTC
TRBV9	TRBJ2-3	.	few	CASSVASSTDTQYF	TGTGCCAGCAGCGTAGCGTCTAGCACAGATACGCAGTATTTT
TRBV6-1	TRBJ1-2	.	few	CATRLGFGYGYTF	TGTGCCACGCGACTGGGGTTTGGCTATGGCTACACCTTC
TRBV12-3/TRBV12-4	TRBJ1-3	.	few	CASSPQPDATIYF	TGTGCCAGCAGTCCTCAACCCGATGCCACCATATATTTT
TRBV5-1	TRBJ2-3	.	many	CASSSNPSVDTQYF	TGCGCCAGCAGCTCCAACCCGAGTGTGGATACGCAGTATTTT
TRBV4-1	TRBJ2-7	.	.	CASSQPTSSYEQYF	TGCGCCAGCAGCCAACCCACTAGCTCCTACGAGCAGTACTTC
TRBV20-1	TRBJ2-1	TRBD2	many	CSAYGTSGRVSYNEQFF	TGCAGTGCTTACGGGACTAGCGGGAGGGTCTCCTACAATGAGCAGTTCTTC
TRBV27	TRBJ2-7	.	.	CASSFRLGYEQYF	TGTGCCAGCAGTTTCCGACTGGGTTACGAGCAGTACTTC
TRBV30	TRBJ1-5	.	many	CAWRGGENQPQHF	TGTGCCTGGAGGGGGGGAGAAAATCAGCCCCAGCATTTT
TRBV2	TRBJ2-5	TRBD2	.	CASSEAGLAGAETQYF	TGTGCCAGCAGTGAAGCTGGACTAGCGGGAGCGGAGACCCAGTACTTC
TRBV24-1	TRBJ2-1	TRBD2	many	CATSDFRREGYNEQFF	TGTGCCACCAGTGATTTCCGGCGGGAGGGCTACAATGAGCAGTTCTTC
TRBV6-1	TRBJ2-2	.	many	CASSGTGELFF	TGTGCCAGCAGTGGCACCGGGGAGCTGTTTTTT
TRBV6-2/TRBV6-3	TRBJ1-2	.	.	CASSDGILMGRGYTF	TGTGCCAGCAGTGACGGGATCCTCATGGGGCGAGGCTACACCTTC
TRBV12-5	TRBJ2-3	.	.	CASGFLGERTDTQYF	TGTGCTAGTGGTTTTCTGGGCGAGAGGACAGATACGCAGTATTTT
TRBV11-1	TRBJ2-7	TRBD2	.	CASSPGGATLGEQYF	TGTGCCAGCAGCCCGGGGGGGGCCACTTTGGGCGAGCAGTACTTC
TRBV20-1	TRBJ2-1	TRBD2	many	CSAGRGNNEQFF	TGCAGTGCGGGGAGGGGTAACAATGAGCAGTTCTTC
TRBV18	TRBJ2-3	.	many	CASSPFGRTDTQYF	TGTGCCAGCTCGCCCTTCGGGAGAACAGATACGCAGTATTTT
TRBV6-1	TRBJ2-3	TRBD2	many	CASSRTSGGVDTQYF	TGTGCCAGCAGTCGGACTAGCGGGGGGGTTGATACGCAGTATTTT
TRBV6-2/TRBV6-3	TRBJ2-5	TRBD2	once	CASSGLAGGPPRYF	TGTGCCAGCAGTGGGCTAGCGGGAGGCCCCCCCAGGTACTTC
TRBV2	TRBJ2-7	.	.	CASRGDTGKGQYF	TGTGCCAGCAGGGGTGACACAGGGAAGGGGCAGTACTTC
TRBV14	TRBJ2-7	.	.	CASSHTIYEQYF	TGTGCCAGCAGCCACACAATCTACGAGCAGTACTTC
TRBV14	TRBJ2-7	TRBD1	.	CASSHPGQGAFEQYF	TGTGCCAGCAGCCATCCGGGACAGGGGGCCTTCGAGCAGTACTTC
TRBV9	TRBJ1-3	.	many	CASSVAGKIGNTIYF	TGTGCCAGCAGCGTAGCTGGAAAAATTGGAAACACCATATATTTT
TRBV27	TRBJ2-1	TRBD2	many	CASSLIGGSNYNEQFF	TGTGCCAGCAGTTTAATTGGCGGGAGTAACTACAATGAGCAGTTCTTC
TRBV6-1	TRBJ1-2	.	many	CASSARPELYGYTF	TGTGCCAGCAGTGCGAGGCCCGAACTTTATGGCTACACCTTC
TRBV27	TRBJ2-5	.	many	CASSPQGATGETQYF	TGTGCCAGCAGTCCGCAAGGGGCGACCGGGGAGACCCAGTACTTC
TRBV30	TRBJ2-7	TRBD1	many	CAWSVGTGSYEQYF	TGTGCCTGGAGTGTCGGGACAGGCTCCTACGAGCAGTACTTC
TRBV11-2	TRBJ2-2	TRBD2	.	CASSPGGGFTGELFF	TGTGCCAGCAGCCCCGGGGGGGGATTCACCGGGGAGCTGTTTTTT
TRBV29-1	TRBJ2-7	TRBD1	many	CSVSQGGTYEQYF	TGCAGCGTATCACAGGGGGGAACCTACGAGCAGTACTTC
TRBV27	TRBJ2-1	TRBD2	many	CASSLGLAGVYNEQFF	TGTGCCAGCAGTTTGGGACTAGCGGGAGTCTACAATGAGCAGTTCTTC
TRBV28	TRBJ1-1	TRBD1	.	CASRWDRDPPAFF	TGTGCCAGCAGGTGGGACAGGGACCCTCCAGCTTTCTTT
TRBV7-9	TRBJ2-5	.	many	CASSRRPNGKGETQYF	TGTGCCAGCAGCCGCCGCCCTAACGGGAAGGGTGAGACCCAGTACTTC